This entry describes one T cell receptor (beta chain). Its target is unknown. The data were obtained in a study of early T cells in non-severe SARS-CoV-2 infection. Study context: Bulk RNA from unsorted whole blood was sequenced; chains were unpaired. Study outcomes and limitations: Lookups in VDJdb leaned toward anti-spike CD8 responses and missed private and CD4 specificities.

Individual cDNA molecules received unique molecular identifiers. A single record per CDR3 protein comes from TCRdb applying MiXCR to the 5' RACE reads. Among about 100,000 distinct CDR3 sequences, under 15% were seen once, and the ten largest hold approximately 2.4%. V was cut by 7 bases and J by 1 base, with 13 bases left in between. The CDR3 is 14 amino acids. In germline, CDR1 is SEHNR, CDR2 FQNEAQ (reference sequence). The sequence derives from an adult who was a healthcare worker with PCR-confirmed SARS-CoV-2 infection or an uninfected control (not recorded which). The rearrangement links TRBV7-9 to TRBJ1-1; unclear D gene. The sample taken for sequencing was whole blood. CDR3 DNA: TGTGCCAGCAATCGACTGGAGGAGAACACTGAAGCTTTCTTT. It encodes CASNRLEENTEAFF. Using reference TRBV7-9 and TRBJ1-1 for the parts outside the CDR3, the full variable domain is DTGVSQNPRHKITKRGQNVTFRCDPISEHNRLYWYRQTLGQGPEFLTYFQNEAQLEKSRLLSDRFSAERPKGSFSTLEIQRTEQGDSAMYLCASNRLEENTEAFFGQGTRLTVV.